The next 10 T cell receptor beta chains were all read from a single sample in a study of graft-versus-host responses after intestinal transplantation. Some clones are missing from TCRdb's copy, which holds only in-frame ones; the method was immunoSEQ multiplex PCR. The sample shows under 150,000 clones, roughly 91% of them seen only once. These TCRs' antigens remain unknown. This specimen was unstimulated CD4+ T cells sorted from spleen or lymph node cells, taken before intestinal transplant. The receptors were sampled from a human donor who received an intestinal transplant.

V usage is TRBV7-9 and J usage is TRBJ2-7, with 13 bases matching TRBD2. The V and J ends lost 4 bases and 3 bases, in that order; junction bases with no gene match: 6. Looked up from germline, CDR1 is SEHNR and CDR2 is FQNEAQ (reference sequence). The CDR3 is 16 residues long. The CDR3 DNA sequence: TGTGCCAGCAGCTCGAGACTAGCGGGAGGCAACTACGAGCAGTACTTC. Its protein is CASSSRLAGGNYEQYF.

The chain recombines TRBV30 with TRBJ1-2; the match to TRBD1 covers 10 bases. There are 16 residues in the CDR3. The V gene end was trimmed by 0 bases and the J gene end by 4 bases; junction bases not matched to a gene: 8. The V gene's germline CDR1 is GTSNPN and CDR2 SVGIG (reference sequence). The DNA of the CDR3 is TGTGCCTGGAGTGTAATGCGACAGGGGGCTGGCTATGGCTACACCTTC. It encodes CAWSVMRQGAGYGYTF.

The V and J genes are TRBV28 and TRBJ2-1, with 14 bases identical to TRBD2. Germline V lookup: CDR1 MDHEN, CDR2 SYDVKM. The CDR3 contains 19 residues. V was clipped by 4 bases and J by 10 bases; unmatched bases: 18. CDR3 sequence reads: CASSSPYRLAGGPREEQFF. The CDR3 DNA follows: TGTGCCAGCAGTTCACCCTACCGACTAGCGGGAGGGCCACGCGAGGAGCAGTTCTTC.

The chain is built from TRBV19 and TRBJ2-7; 12 bases fit TRBD2. The CDR3 covers 16 residues. Trimming at V came to 3 bases and at J to 5 bases, leaving 8 bases not matched to a gene. Germline V gives CDR1 LNHDA, CDR2 SQIVND (reference sequence). The CDR3 is CASSMPRTSGTHEQYF. The CDR3 coding sequence is TGTGCCAGTAGTATGCCGCGGACTAGCGGGACCCACGAGCAGTACTTC.

The V call is TRBV27, the J call TRBJ2-4; TRBD1 agrees at 7 bases. Germline CDR1 is MNHEY and CDR2 is SMNVEV (reference sequence). V trimming: 5 bases; J trimming: 4 bases; junction bases outside the gene matches: 11. This CDR3 has 16 amino acids. The CDR3 protein is CASSPRNRDRKNIQYF. For the CDR3, the DNA is TGTGCCAGCAGTCCGAGAAACCGGGACAGAAAAAACATTCAGTACTTC.

This clone has only one observation. This rearrangement joins TRBV30 to TRBJ1-3; 7 nucleotides line up with TRBD1. The V segment lost 2 bases and the J segment 7 bases; nucleotides outside the gene matches: 8. This CDR3 is 14 amino acids long. CDR1 and CDR2 (germline): GTSNPN, SVGIG (reference sequence). The CDR3 DNA follows: TGTGCCTGGAGTCCCCTGGGACAGCCGAACACCATATATTTT. It specifies CAWSPLGQPNTIYF.

V and J are TRBV6-1 and TRBJ2-1, with 7 bases that match TRBD1. Per the germline V gene, CDR1 is MNHNS and CDR2 is SASEGT. The V and J ends lost 1 base and 7 bases, in that order; junction bases with no gene match: 7. CDR3 size: 15 residues. The CDR3 region has the DNA TGTGCCAGCAGTGAAGGGCAGGGGGTATTAAATGAGCAGTTCTTC. Protein sequence: CASSEGQGVLNEQFF.

The chain couples TRBV2 to TRBJ1-3, with TRBD1 matching over 11 bases. In germline, CDR1 is SNHLY, CDR2 FYNNEI. V lost 6 bases and J lost 2; bases outside the gene matches: 3. The CDR3 is 15 amino acids. The CDR3 region has the DNA TGTGCCAGCAGGGGGGGACAGGGGGCTGGAAACACCATATATTTT. Translating it yields CASRGGQGAGNTIYF. The full variable domain, rest sourced from reference TRBV2 and TRBJ1-3, is EPEVTQTPSHQVTQMGQEVILRCVPISNHLYFYWYRQILGQKVEFLVSFYNNEISEKSEIFDDQFSVERPDGSNFTLKIRSTKLEDSAMYFCASRGGQGAGNTIYFGEGSWLTVV.

J is TRBJ2-7 and V is TRBV11-1; D may be TRBD2 (5 bases). The V gene lost 4 bases and the J gene lost 4 bases, with 14 bases spanning the gap. This CDR3 contains 14 residues. Looked up from germline, CDR1 is SGHAT and CDR2 is FQDESV (reference sequence). The CDR3 nucleotides are TGTGCCAGCAGCTCGCGGCCGACGGGATACGAGCAGTACTTC. As protein: CASSSRPTGYEQYF. The full variable domain, rest sourced from reference TRBV11-1 and TRBJ2-7, is EAEVAQSPRYKITEKSQAVAFWCDPISGHATLYWYRQILGQGPELLVQFQDESVVDDSQLPKDRFSAERLKGVDSTLKIQPAELGDSAMYLCASSSRPTGYEQYFGPGTRLTVT.

The rearrangement joins TRBV19 to TRBJ2-3, with 7 nucleotides matching TRBD2. Trimming removed 5 bases from V and 7 bases from J; junction bases left unmatched: 6. This CDR3 has 13 residues. Germline CDR1 is LNHDA and CDR2 is SQIVND (reference sequence). CDR3 residues: CASSPESGNTQYF. In nucleotides, the CDR3 is TGTGCCAGTAGTCCAGAGAGCGGGAATACGCAGTATTTT. The whole variable domain, remainder taken from reference TRBV19 and TRBJ2-3, is DGGITQSPKYLFRKEGQNVTLSCEQNLNHDAMYWYRQDPGQGLRLIYYSQIVNDFQKGDIAEGYSVSREKKESFPLTVTSAQKNPTAFYLCASSPESGNTQYFGPGTRLTVL.